What follows are 21 T cell receptor beta chains derived from one specimen sequenced in a study of Tregs in tolerant kidney transplant recipients. The protocol was immunoSEQ multiplex PCR, while the TCRdb copy is restricted to in-frame clones and leaves out a portion. The sample includes roughly 69,000 clones, approximately 91% seen only once; the top ten take 0.35% to 0.5%. Sequenced here: CD4+ T cells from blood, sampled before the transplant. The receptors were sampled from a human donor who received a combined kidney and bone marrow transplant.

In this sample, this clone turned up once. The chain recombines TRBV30 with TRBJ1-3; 11 bases are shared with TRBD1. This CDR3 has 14 residues. The ends lost 5 bases at V and 4 bases at J; junction bases unmatched: 4. In germline, CDR1 is GTSNPN, CDR2 SVGIG (reference sequence). The CDR3 coding sequence is TGTGCCTGGGGACAGGGGGCTAGGGGAAACACCATATATTTT. This sequence encodes CAWGQGARGNTIYF.

The CDR3 bases are TGCGCCAGCAGCCAAATTAAGGGGACTAATGAAAAACTGTTTTTT. It encodes CASSQIKGTNEKLFF. V and J are TRBV4-3 and TRBJ1-4; a possible D gene is TRBD1 (5 bases). The CDR3 covers 15 residues. Germline V gene data show CDR1 as LGHNA and CDR2 as YSLEER. V dropped 2 bases and J dropped 2 bases, with 9 bases sitting between them.

The J gene is TRBJ1-5, the V gene TRBV28; TRBD1 might be the D (6 bases). V shed 5 bases and J shed 0 bases, with 11 bases lying between them. From germline, CDR1 is MDHEN and CDR2 SYDVKM. The CDR3 is 15 residues long. As DNA, the CDR3 is TGTGCCAGCAGTCTGTCGGGACATAGCAATCAGCCCCAGCATTTT. Protein product: CASSLSGHSNQPQHF.

There are a few counts of this clone. The chain links TRBV27 to TRBJ2-7; 7 bases are a match to TRBD2. The CDR3 contains 13 residues. V lost 6 bases to trimming and J lost 1 base; unmatched junction nucleotides: 3. Germline assignment: CDR1 MNHEY and CDR2 SMNVEV (reference sequence). CDR3 sequence reads: CASRASGSYEQYF. Here the CDR3 DNA reads TGTGCCAGCAGGGCTAGCGGTTCCTACGAGCAGTACTTC.

The genes are TRBV7-2 and TRBJ2-5; TRBD1 might be the D (6 bases). CDR3 length: 14 amino acids. From germline, CDR1 is SGHTA and CDR2 FQGNSA. Trimming removed 5 bases from V and 5 bases from J, with 15 bases in between. CDR3 amino acids: CASSRSGVGETQYF. Here the CDR3 DNA reads TGTGCCAGCAGCCGATCAGGGGTCGGGGAGACCCAGTACTTC.

The rearrangement links TRBV7-2 to TRBJ2-5; TRBD1 might be the D (8 bases). V was clipped by 2 bases and J by 4 bases, with 14 bases between them. This CDR3 contains 15 residues. The germline CDR1 and CDR2 sequences are SGHTA and FQGNSA. The CDR3 nucleotides are TGTGCCAGCAGCTTAACACAGGGGGGGAGAGAGACCCAGTACTTC. Protein product: CASSLTQGGRETQYF.

The rearrangement links TRBV6-5 to TRBJ2-5; a weak D match, TRBD1 (6 bases). Germline CDR1 is MNHEY and CDR2 is SVGAGI. The CDR3 covers 14 residues. Trimming shortened V by 2 bases and J by 1 base, and 8 bases separated the two germline ends. CDR3 sequence: CASSYGQLQETQYF. CDR3 coding DNA: TGTGCCAGCAGTTACGGACAGCTCCAAGAGACCCAGTACTTC.

The rearrangement joins TRBV27 to TRBJ2-4; D might be TRBD2 (6 bases). V was trimmed by 3 bases and J by 0 bases, leaving 12 bases between them. The CDR3 extends over 16 amino acids. CDR1 MNHEY and CDR2 SMNVEV come from the germline V gene (reference sequence). The CDR3 loop is CASSFGGTIAKNIQYF. In DNA form, the CDR3 reads TGTGCCAGCAGTTTTGGGGGGACCATAGCCAAAAACATTCAGTACTTC.

This chain links TRBV5-4 with TRBJ1-2, with 7 bases that match TRBD1. Germline values: CDR1 SGHNT, CDR2 YYREEE (reference sequence). The CDR3 has 14 residues. With 3 bases clipped from V and 7 bases from J, the junction kept 9 bases outside the gene matches. The chain's CDR3 is CASSSQDQGGGYTF. Written as DNA, the CDR3 is TGTGCCAGCAGCTCCCAGGACCAGGGGGGTGGCTACACCTTC.

The genes are TRBV4-1 and TRBJ2-5; TRBD2 matches 10 bases. The V and J ends lost 2 bases and 5 bases, in that order; junction bases with no gene match: 5. This CDR3 contains 15 residues. Germline V CDR1 and CDR2: MGHRA, YSYEKL. The CDR3 loop is CASSQFGLAVETQYF. CDR3 DNA sequence: TGCGCCAGCAGCCAATTCGGACTAGCGGTGGAGACCCAGTACTTC.

This sequence joins TRBV11-3 and TRBJ2-3, with TRBD2 matching 8 bases. J was trimmed by 0 bases and V by 5 bases; bases with no gene match: 4. Germline CDR1 is SGHNT and CDR2 is YENEEA. The CDR3 spans 15 residues. The chain's CDR3 is CASSRGGTSTDTQYF. The CDR3 bases are TGTGCCAGCAGCCGGGGGGGGACCAGCACAGATACGCAGTATTTT. Based on the CDR3 plus reference TRBV11-3 and TRBJ2-3, the full variable domain is EAGVVQSPRYKIIEKKQPVAFWCNPISGHNTLYWYLQNLGQGPELLIRYENEEAVDDSQLPKDRFSAERLKGVDSTLKIQPAELGDSAVYLCASSRGGTSTDTQYFGPGTRLTVL.

The chain couples TRBV10-3 to TRBJ2-3; D gene uncertain. This CDR3 spans 15 amino acids. The V end lost 5 bases, the J end lost 4 bases, and 16 bases lay between the germline ends. Germline V gives CDR1 ENHRY, CDR2 SYGVKD. CDR3 sequence: CAISPNSWSADTQYF. The CDR3 DNA sequence: TGTGCCATCAGTCCTAATAGCTGGTCCGCAGATACGCAGTATTTT.

The chain carries TRBV19 and TRBJ2-1; TRBD1 matches at 8 bases. J lost 5 bases, V lost 7 bases, and 7 bases had no gene match. Germline V CDR1 and CDR2: LNHDA, SQIVND (reference sequence). The CDR3 covers 14 residues. CDR3 sequence (DNA): TGTGCCAGTAAACCGACAGGGGACCACAATGAGCAGTTCTTC. It translates to CASKPTGDHNEQFF.

The J gene is TRBJ2-7, the V gene TRBV28, with 8 bases identical to TRBD2. From germline, CDR1 is MDHEN and CDR2 SYDVKM. V lost 6 bases to trimming and J lost 0 bases; unmatched junction nucleotides: 13. The CDR3 sequence is 17 residues long. The CDR3 loop reads CASSFGGAGVLSYEQYF. CDR3 DNA sequence: TGTGCCAGCAGCTTCGGGGGGGCAGGGGTCCTCTCCTACGAGCAGTACTTC.

This clone was seen a handful of times. The gene calls are TRBV30 and TRBJ2-7; D might be TRBD1 (6 bases). Trimming pared 0 bases from V and 6 bases from J, leaving 9 bases between. This CDR3 spans 12 amino acids. Germline V CDR1 and CDR2: GTSNPN, SVGIG (reference sequence). This CDR3 reads CAWSVQGAEQYF. In DNA, the CDR3 is TGTGCCTGGAGTGTACAGGGTGCCGAGCAGTACTTC.

The rearrangement joins TRBV2 to TRBJ1-1, with 8 nucleotides matching TRBD1. CDR1 and CDR2 from the germline V gene are SNHLY and FYNNEI. This CDR3 is built from 14 residues. With 5 bases clipped from V and 5 bases from J, the junction kept 7 bases outside the gene matches. DNA for the CDR3: TGTGCCAGCAGTACCCGGGACAGGACAACTGAAGCTTTCTTT. Residues: CASSTRDRTTEAFF.

The V gene is TRBV5-1, the J gene TRBJ2-3, with 9 bases matching TRBD2. The CDR3 is made up of 17 amino acids. Germline loops: CDR1 SGHRS, CDR2 YFSETQ. Trimming cost V 7 bases and J 4 bases; bases outside gene matches: 16. The CDR3 sequence is CASVRGGSSGRSDTQYF. The DNA of the CDR3 is TGCGCCAGCGTTCGCGGGGGGAGTAGCGGGAGATCAGATACGCAGTATTTT.

The chain is built from TRBV29-1 and TRBJ1-3; TRBD1 matches 8 bases. CDR1 and CDR2 from the germline V gene are SQVTM and ANQGSEA. The CDR3 contains 15 residues. V dropped 7 bases and J dropped 4; count of bases not matched to a gene: 12. CDR3 loop: CSAESTGGPGNTIYF. CDR3 DNA sequence: TGCAGCGCTGAGTCTACAGGGGGACCAGGAAACACCATATATTTT.

V is TRBV6-6 and J is TRBJ2-7, with D maybe TRBD1 (6 bases). Germline CDR1 is MNHNY and CDR2 is SVGAGI (reference sequence). This CDR3 region has 13 residues. V gave up 3 bases and J gave up 6 bases, with 12 bases separating them. In DNA, the CDR3 is TGTGCCAGCAGTTATTCAGGGGAGTCCGAGCAGTACTTC. It translates to CASSYSGESEQYF.

This clone showed up just a few times. The chain is built from TRBV5-1 and TRBJ2-3; TRBD2 aligns across 7 bases. The germline V gene has CDR1 SGHRS and CDR2 YFSETQ. The CDR3 has 16 amino acids. V lost 4 bases and J lost 2; bases outside the gene matches: 10. CDR3 protein: CASSPGVAGPTDTQYF. The CDR3 region has the DNA TGCGCCAGCAGCCCGGGTGTAGCGGGCCCCACAGATACGCAGTATTTT.

CDR3 coding DNA: TGTGCCAGCAGCCCGGGCAGGGAAGGCGAGCAGTACTTC. Translation gives CASSPGREGEQYF. The J gene is TRBJ2-7, the V gene TRBV6-6; D perhaps matches TRBD1 (5 bases). V lost 6 bases, J lost 6 bases, and 15 bases lay in between. Germline V lookup: CDR1 MNHNY, CDR2 SVGAGI (reference sequence). The CDR3 consists of 13 residues.